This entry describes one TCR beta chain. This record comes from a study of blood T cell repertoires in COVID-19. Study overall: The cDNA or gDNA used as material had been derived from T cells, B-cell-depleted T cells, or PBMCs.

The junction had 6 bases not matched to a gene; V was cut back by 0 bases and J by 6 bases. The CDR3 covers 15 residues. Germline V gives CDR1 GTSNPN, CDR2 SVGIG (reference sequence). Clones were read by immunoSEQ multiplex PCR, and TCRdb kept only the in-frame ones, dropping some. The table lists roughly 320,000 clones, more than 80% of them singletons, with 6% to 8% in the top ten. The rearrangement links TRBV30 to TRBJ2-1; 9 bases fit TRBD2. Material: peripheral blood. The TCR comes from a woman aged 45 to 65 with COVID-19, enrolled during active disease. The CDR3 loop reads CAWSVGLAGTNEQFF. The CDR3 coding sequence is TGTGCCTGGAGTGTTGGGCTAGCGGGGACCAATGAGCAGTTCTTC.